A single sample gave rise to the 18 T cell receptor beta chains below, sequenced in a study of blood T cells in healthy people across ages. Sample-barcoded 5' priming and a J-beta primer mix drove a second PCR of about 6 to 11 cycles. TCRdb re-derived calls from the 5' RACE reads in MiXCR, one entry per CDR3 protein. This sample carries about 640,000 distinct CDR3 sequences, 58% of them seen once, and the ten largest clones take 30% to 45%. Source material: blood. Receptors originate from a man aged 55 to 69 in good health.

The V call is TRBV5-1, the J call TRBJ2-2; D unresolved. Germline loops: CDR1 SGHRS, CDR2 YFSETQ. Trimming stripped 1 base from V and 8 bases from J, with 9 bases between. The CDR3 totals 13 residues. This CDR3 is CASSLIESGELFF. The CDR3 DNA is TGCGCCAGCAGCTTGATTGAATCAGGGGAGCTGTTTTTT.

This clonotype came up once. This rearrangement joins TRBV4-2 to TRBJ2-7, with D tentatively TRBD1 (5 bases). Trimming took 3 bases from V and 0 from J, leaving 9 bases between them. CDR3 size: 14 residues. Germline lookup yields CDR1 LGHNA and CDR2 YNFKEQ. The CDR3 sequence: CASSHRTGSYEQYF. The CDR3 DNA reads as TGTGCCAGCAGCCACCGAACAGGCTCCTACGAGCAGTACTTC.

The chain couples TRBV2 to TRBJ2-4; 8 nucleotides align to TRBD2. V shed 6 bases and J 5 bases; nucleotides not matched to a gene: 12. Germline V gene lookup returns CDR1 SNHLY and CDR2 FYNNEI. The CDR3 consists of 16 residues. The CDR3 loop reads CASRPTYTRGENIQYF. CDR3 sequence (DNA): TGTGCCAGCAGGCCCACTTATACGCGGGGGGAAAACATTCAGTACTTC.

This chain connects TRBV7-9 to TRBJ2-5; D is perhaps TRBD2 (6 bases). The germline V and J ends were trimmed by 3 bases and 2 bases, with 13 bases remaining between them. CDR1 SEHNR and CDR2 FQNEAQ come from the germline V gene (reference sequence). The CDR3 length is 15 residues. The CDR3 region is CASSLPEGRQETQYF. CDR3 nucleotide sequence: TGTGCCAGCAGCTTGCCCGAAGGGAGGCAAGAGACCCAGTACTTC.

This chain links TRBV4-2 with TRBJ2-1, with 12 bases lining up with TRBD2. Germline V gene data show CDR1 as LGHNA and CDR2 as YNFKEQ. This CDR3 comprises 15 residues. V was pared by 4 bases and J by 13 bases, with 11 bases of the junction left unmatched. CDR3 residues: CASSPRTSGEETQFF. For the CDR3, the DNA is TGTGCCAGCAGCCCCCGGACTAGCGGGGAAGAGACCCAGTTCTTC.

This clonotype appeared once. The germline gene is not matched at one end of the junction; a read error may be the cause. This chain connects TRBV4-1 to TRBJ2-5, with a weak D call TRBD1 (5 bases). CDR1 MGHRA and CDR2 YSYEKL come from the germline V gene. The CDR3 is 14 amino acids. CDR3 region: CASSLTQGQGTQYF. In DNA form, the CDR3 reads TGCGCCAGCAGCCTTACCCAGGGTCAAGGGACCCAGTACTTC.

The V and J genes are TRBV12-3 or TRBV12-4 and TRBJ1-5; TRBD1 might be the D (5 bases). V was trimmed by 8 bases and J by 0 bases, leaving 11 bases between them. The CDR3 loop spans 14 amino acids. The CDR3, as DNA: TGTGCCAGCGTTACAGGCGGTAGCAATCAGCCCCAGCATTTT. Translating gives CASVTGGSNQPQHF.

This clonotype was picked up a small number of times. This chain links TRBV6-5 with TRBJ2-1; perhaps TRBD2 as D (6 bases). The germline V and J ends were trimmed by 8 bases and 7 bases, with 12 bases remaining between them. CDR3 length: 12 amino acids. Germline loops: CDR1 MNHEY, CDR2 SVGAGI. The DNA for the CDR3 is TGTGCCAGCCGGGACTCGGCGAATGAGCAGTTCTTC. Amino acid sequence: CASRDSANEQFF.

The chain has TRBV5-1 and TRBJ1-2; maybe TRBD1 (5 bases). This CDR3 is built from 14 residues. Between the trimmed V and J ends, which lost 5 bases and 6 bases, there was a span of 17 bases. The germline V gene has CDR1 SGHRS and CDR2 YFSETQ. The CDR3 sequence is CASSLGGTEDGYTF. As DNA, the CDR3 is TGCGCCAGCAGTCTCGGGGGGACGGAAGATGGCTACACCTTC. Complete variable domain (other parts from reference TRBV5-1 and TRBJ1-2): KAGVTQTPRYLIKTRGQQVTLSCSPISGHRSVSWYQQTPGQGLQFLFEYFSETQRNKGNFPGRFSGRQFSNSRSEMNVSTLELGDSALYLCASSLGGTEDGYTFGSGTRLTVV.

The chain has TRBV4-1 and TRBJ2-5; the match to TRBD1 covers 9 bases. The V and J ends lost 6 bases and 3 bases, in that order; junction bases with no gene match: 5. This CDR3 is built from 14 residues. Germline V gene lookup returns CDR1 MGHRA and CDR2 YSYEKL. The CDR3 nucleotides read TGCGCCAGCAGTTGGACAGGGGCCGAAGAGACCCAGTACTTC. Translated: CASSWTGAEETQYF.

CDR3 bases: TGCGCCAGCAGCCAAGGGAATAGCGGGGGCCAAGAGACCCAGTACTTC. Translation gives CASSQGNSGGQETQYF. The chain combines TRBV4-1 with TRBJ2-5; 9 positions match TRBD2. Germline lookup yields CDR1 MGHRA and CDR2 YSYEKL. V trimming: 1 base; J trimming: 1 base; junction bases outside the gene matches: 4. The CDR3 consists of 16 residues.

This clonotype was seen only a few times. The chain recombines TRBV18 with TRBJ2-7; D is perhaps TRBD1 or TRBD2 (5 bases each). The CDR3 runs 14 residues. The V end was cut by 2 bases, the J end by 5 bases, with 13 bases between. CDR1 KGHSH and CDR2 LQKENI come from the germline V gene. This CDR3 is CASSPMGPPHEQYF. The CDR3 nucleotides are TGTGCCAGCTCACCAATGGGACCACCCCACGAGCAGTACTTC.

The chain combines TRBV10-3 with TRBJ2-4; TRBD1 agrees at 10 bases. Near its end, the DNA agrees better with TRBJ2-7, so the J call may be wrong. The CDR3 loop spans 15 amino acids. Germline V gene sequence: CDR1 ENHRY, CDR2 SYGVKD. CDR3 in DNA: TGTGCCATCATGGGGCCGGGACAGGGGACCTACGAGCAGTACTTC. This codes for CAIMGPGQGTYEQYF.

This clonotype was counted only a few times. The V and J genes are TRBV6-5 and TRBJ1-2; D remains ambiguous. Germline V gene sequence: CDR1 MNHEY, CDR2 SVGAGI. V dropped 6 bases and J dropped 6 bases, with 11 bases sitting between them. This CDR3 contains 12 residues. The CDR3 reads CASRRLGDGYTF. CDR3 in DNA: TGTGCCAGCAGGCGACTTGGGGATGGCTACACCTTC.

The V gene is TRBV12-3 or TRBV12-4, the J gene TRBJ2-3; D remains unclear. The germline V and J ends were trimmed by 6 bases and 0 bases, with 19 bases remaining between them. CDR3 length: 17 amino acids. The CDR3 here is CASRARRPQTSTDTQYF. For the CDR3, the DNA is TGTGCCAGCAGAGCCAGGCGACCTCAAACTAGCACAGATACGCAGTATTTT.

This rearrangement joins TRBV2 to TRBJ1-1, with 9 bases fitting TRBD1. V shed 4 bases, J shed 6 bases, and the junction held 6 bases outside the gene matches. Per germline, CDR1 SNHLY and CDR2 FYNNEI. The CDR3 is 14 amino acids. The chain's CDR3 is CASSGRDRVAEAFF. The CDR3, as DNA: TGTGCCAGCAGTGGCCGGGACAGGGTCGCTGAAGCTTTCTTT.

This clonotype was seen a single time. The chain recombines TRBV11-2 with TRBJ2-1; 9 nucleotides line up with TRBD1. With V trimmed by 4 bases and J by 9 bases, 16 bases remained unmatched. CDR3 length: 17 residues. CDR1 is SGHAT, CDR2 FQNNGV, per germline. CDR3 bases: TGTGCCAGCAGCTCCCCTCCGGGGACAGGGCAACGGGGTGAGCAGTTCTTC. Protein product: CASSSPPGTGQRGEQFF.

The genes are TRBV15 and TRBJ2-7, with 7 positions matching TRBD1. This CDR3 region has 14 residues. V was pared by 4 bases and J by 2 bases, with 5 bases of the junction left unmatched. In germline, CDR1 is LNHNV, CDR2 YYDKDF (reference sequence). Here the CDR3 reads CATSTGGPPYEQYF. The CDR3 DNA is TGTGCCACCAGCACAGGGGGACCCCCCTACGAGCAGTACTTC.